This T cell receptor beta chain was observed in a study of blood T cell repertoires in COVID-19. Turning to the study itself: Acute and convalescent COVID-19 specimens originated in the United States, Italy and Spain. T cells, B-cell-depleted T cells, or PBMCs supplied cDNA or gDNA.

In the original analysis: Nucleated cell counts were estimated from reference gene primer amplification. Some clones are missing from TCRdb's copy, which holds only in-frame ones; the method was immunoSEQ multiplex PCR. D and trimming come from the DNA, and the V and J calls and clone size come from that table. The profile shows about 82,000 clones, around 88% of them singletons. Germline CDR1 is SGHDT and CDR2 is YYEEEE. This CDR3 is built from 15 residues. V gave up 3 bases and J gave up 6 bases; unmatched junction bases: 6. The clonotype was recovered from a woman in her fifties or sixties with acute or convalescent COVID-19. The chain links TRBV5-6 to TRBJ1-4; 9 nucleotides match TRBD1. Sequenced material: peripheral blood. CDR3 coding DNA: TGTGCCAGCAGCTCCCCGGGACAGGGAGATGAAAAACTGTTTTTT. Translated, it gives CASSSPGQGDEKLFF.